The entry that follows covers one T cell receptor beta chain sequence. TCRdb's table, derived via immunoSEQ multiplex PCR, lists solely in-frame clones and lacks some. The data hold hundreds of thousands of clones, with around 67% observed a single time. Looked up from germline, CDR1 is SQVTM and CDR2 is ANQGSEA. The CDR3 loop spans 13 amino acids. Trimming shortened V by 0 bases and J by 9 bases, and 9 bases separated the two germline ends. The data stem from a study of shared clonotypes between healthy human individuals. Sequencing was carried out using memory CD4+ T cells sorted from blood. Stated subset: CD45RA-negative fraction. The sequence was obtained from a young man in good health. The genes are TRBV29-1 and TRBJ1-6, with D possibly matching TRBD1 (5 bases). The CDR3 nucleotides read TGCAGCGTTGAAGAACAGAGGGGTTCACCCCTCCACTTT. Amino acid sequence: CSVEEQRGSPLHF. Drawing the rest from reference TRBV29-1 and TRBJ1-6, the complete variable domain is SAVISQKPSRDICQRGTSLTIQCQVDSQVTMMFWYRQQPGQSLTLIATANQGSEATYESGFVIDKFPISRPNLTFSTLTVSNMSPEDSSIYLCSVEEQRGSPLHFGNGTRLTVT.